This T cell receptor beta chain was obtained from a study of T cells in Graves' hyperthyroidism and ophthalmopathy. Study-wide findings and caveats: Median prediction lead before ophthalmopathy onset was 6.5 months with the model. A 13 V-J model separated ophthalmopathy from stable hyperthyroidism.

The CDR3 spans 16 residues. Germline CDR1 ENHRY, CDR2 SYGVKD. Between the trimmed V and J ends, which lost 6 bases and 3 bases, there was a span of 15 bases. This clonotype occurred many times. Its antigen is still unknown. Researchers amplified the TCR beta CDR3 regions from RNA transcripts. Using the HTBI primer set, a first-round RT-PCR was run on the TCR CDR3. TCRdb analysed the multiplex PCR reads with MiXCR anew, one entry per CDR3 protein. The sample yields hundreds of thousands of distinct CDR3 sequences, around 42% seen once. This sequence joins TRBV10-3 and TRBJ1-6; D possibly corresponds to TRBD1 (6 bases). The clonotype comes from a woman between 18 and 30 years old with Graves' hyperthyroidism. Source material: peripheral blood or thyroid tissue (not recorded which). DNA of the CDR3: TGTGCCATCAGGGAACAGGGAGGGGTCTATAATTCACCCCTCCACTTT. As protein: CAIREQGGVYNSPLHF.